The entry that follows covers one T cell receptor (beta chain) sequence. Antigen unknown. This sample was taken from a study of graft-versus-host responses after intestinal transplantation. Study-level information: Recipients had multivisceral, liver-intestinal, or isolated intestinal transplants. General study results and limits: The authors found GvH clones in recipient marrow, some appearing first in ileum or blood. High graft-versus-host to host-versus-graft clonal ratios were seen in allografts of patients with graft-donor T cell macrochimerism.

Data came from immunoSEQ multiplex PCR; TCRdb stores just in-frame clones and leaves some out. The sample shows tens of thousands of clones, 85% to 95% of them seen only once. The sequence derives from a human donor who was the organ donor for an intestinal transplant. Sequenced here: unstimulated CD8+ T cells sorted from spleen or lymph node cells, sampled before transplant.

The CDR3 coding sequence is TGTGCCAGCAGCGCTCCTGTCGGAGGGGCATCAACCCAAGAGACCCAGTACTTC. Its translation: CASSAPVGGASTQETQYF. The chain carries TRBV9 and TRBJ2-5, with TRBD2 as a possible D gene (6 bases). This CDR3 comprises 18 residues. Trimming took 3 bases from V and 1 from J, leaving 22 bases between them. The germline V gene encodes CDR1 SGDLS and CDR2 YYNGEE.